Presented here are 10 T cell receptor beta chains from one specimen sequenced in a study of T cell responses to AZD1222 COVID-19 vaccine. The repertoire was sequenced with immunoSEQ multiplex PCR; TCRdb's copy has only in-frame clones and lacks some. The table shows 150,000 or so clones, with more than 75% occurring only once. The specimen comprised peripheral blood, sampled on day 0 of AZD1222 vaccination. These receptors came from an adult in good health.

This rearrangement joins TRBV5-8 to TRBJ2-1, with 8 bases fitting TRBD1. Germline CDR1 reads SGHTS; CDR2 reads YDEGEE. J gave up 6 bases and V 4 bases, and 15 bases lay outside the gene matches. The CDR3 loop spans 17 amino acids. The CDR3 loop is CASSPGLGQGASNEQFF. Here the CDR3 DNA reads TGTGCCAGCAGCCCGGGCCTGGGCCAGGGGGCTAGCAATGAGCAGTTCTTC.

The rearrangement joins TRBV7-8 to TRBJ1-2, with TRBD1 as a possible D gene (5 bases). Germline V gives CDR1 SGHVS, CDR2 FQNEAQ. Trimming stripped 5 bases from V and 1 base from J, with 20 bases between. The CDR3 is made up of 17 amino acids. CDR3 sequence (DNA): TGTGCCAGCAGCGCCACCGGAACAGGAAACTTTAACTATGGCTACACCTTC. This gives the protein CASSATGTGNFNYGYTF.

The rearrangement links TRBV5-5 to TRBJ2-5; a possible D gene is TRBD2 (5 bases). Trimming shortened V by 1 base and J by 0 bases, and 13 bases separated the two germline ends. Germline V CDR1 and CDR2: SGHKS, YYEKEE (reference sequence). The CDR3 spans 16 residues. The CDR3 sequence: CASSLRIAPYQETQYF. Written as DNA, the CDR3 is TGTGCCAGCAGCTTGAGAATAGCGCCGTACCAAGAGACCCAGTACTTC.

The J gene is TRBJ2-7, the V gene TRBV7-2; 7 bases align to TRBD2. The CDR3 has 14 residues. Trimming removed 2 bases from V and 3 bases from J; junction bases left unmatched: 4. CDR1 is SGHTA and CDR2 is FQGNSA in the germline V gene. Written as DNA, the CDR3 is TGTGCCAGCAGCTTATCGGGAGGACTCTACGAGCAGTACTTC. The encoded protein is CASSLSGGLYEQYF.

This rearrangement joins TRBV18 to TRBJ1-3; D is possibly TRBD1 (6 bases). Trimming stripped 8 bases from V and 2 bases from J, with 10 bases between. The CDR3 contains 13 residues. Germline CDR1 is KGHSH and CDR2 is LQKENI. The CDR3 reads CASTDRTGNTIYF. The DNA for the CDR3 is TGTGCCAGCACGGACAGAACTGGAAACACCATATATTTT.

This clone was observed once. CDR3 DNA: TGTGCCAGCAGTTCCCGGGACAGTAAAACGGGCGGCTACACCTTC. Protein sequence: CASSSRDSKTGGYTF. This chain links TRBV27 with TRBJ1-2, with 7 bases aligning to TRBD1. CDR3 size: 15 residues. Germline lookup yields CDR1 MNHEY and CDR2 SMNVEV (reference sequence). Germline trimming cut 4 bases from V and 8 bases from J; bases unmatched to any gene: 13.

The chain has TRBV11-2 and TRBJ1-4; TRBD1 matches 7 bases. Trimming cost V 2 bases and J 3 bases; bases outside gene matches: 6. This CDR3 comprises 16 residues. Germline-derived CDR1 and CDR2 are SGHAT and FQNNGV. The CDR3 bases are TGTGCCAGCAGCTTACAGGGGGGTCCATCTAATGAAAAACTGTTTTTT. It encodes CASSLQGGPSNEKLFF.

The rearrangement links TRBV6-2 or TRBV6-3 to TRBJ2-3, with D unresolved. This CDR3 spans 12 amino acids. Germline CDR1 is MNHEY and CDR2 is SVGEGT. V gave up 5 bases and J gave up 1 base, with 4 bases separating them. CDR3: CASSIRTDTQYF. As DNA, the CDR3 is TGTGCCAGCAGTATCCGCACAGATACGCAGTATTTT.

This chain uses TRBV4-1 with TRBJ2-7; 10 nucleotides line up with TRBD1. CDR1 MGHRA and CDR2 YSYEKL come from the germline V gene. The CDR3 covers 18 residues. The trim removed 2 bases at V and 2 bases at J, leaving 12 bases unmatched. Here the CDR3 reads CASSQYLPGQGSTYEQYF. The CDR3 bases are TGCGCCAGCAGCCAATATCTACCGGGACAGGGGTCAACCTACGAGCAGTACTTC.

The chain uses TRBV6-5 and TRBJ1-2; 9 bases line up with TRBD1. The trim removed 6 bases at V and 10 bases at J, leaving 12 bases unmatched. Germline V lookup: CDR1 MNHEY, CDR2 SVGAGI. The CDR3 runs to 14 residues. The CDR3 here is CASRTQGAQATYTF. As DNA, the CDR3 is TGTGCCAGCAGGACACAGGGGGCCCAAGCTACCTACACCTTC.